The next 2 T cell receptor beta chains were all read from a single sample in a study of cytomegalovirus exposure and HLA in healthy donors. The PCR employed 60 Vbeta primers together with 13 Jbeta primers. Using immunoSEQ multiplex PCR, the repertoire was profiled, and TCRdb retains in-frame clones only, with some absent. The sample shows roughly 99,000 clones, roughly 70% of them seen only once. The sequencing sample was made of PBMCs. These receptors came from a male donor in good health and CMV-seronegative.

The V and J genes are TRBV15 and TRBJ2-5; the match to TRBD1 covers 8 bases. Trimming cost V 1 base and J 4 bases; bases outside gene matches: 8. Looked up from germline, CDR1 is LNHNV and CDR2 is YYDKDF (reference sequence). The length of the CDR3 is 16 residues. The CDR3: CATSRVAGGSLETQYF. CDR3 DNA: TGTGCCACCAGCAGAGTTGCAGGGGGCTCGTTAGAGACCCAGTACTTC.

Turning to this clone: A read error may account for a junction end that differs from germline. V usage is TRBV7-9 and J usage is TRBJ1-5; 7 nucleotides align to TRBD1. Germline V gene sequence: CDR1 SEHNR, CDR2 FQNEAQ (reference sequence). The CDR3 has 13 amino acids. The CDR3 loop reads CSSSLTGDQPQHF. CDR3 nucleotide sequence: TGTTCCAGCAGCTTAACAGGGGATCAGCCCCAGCATTTT.